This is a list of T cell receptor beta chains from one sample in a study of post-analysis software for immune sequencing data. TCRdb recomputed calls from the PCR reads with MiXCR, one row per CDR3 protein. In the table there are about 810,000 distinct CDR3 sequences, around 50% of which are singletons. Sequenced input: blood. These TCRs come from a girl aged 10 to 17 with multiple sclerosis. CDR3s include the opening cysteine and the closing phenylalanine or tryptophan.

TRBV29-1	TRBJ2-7	CSATAAYEQYF
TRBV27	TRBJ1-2	CASRPGTERVVNYGYTF
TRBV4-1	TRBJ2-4	CASSRVEVLAKNIQYF
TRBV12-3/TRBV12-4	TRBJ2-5	CASSPDLPETQYF
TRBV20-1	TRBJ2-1	CSARNSRTYNEQFF
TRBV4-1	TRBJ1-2	CASSQRPPWLRYGYTF
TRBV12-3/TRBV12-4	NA	CASRLAGRSYEQYF
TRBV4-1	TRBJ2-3	CASSRITSGSADTQYF
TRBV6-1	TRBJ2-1	CASSVDEQFF
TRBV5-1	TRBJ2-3	CASSLATSTDTQYF
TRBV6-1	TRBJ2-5	CASNTLAGILQETQYF
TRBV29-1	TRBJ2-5	CSVEVPRGQAGRQETQYF
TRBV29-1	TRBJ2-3	CSVDTGTDTQYF
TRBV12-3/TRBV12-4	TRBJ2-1	CASSFQTPNEQFF
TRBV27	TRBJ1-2	CASSGRQGDLWGYTF
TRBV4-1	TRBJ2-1	CASRSTGTGNYNEQFF
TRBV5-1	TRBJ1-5	CASSRAPGTGAIPQHF
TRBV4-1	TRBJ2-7	CASSQESGNGYEQYF
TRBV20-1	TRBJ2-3	CSTPWLGTDTQYF
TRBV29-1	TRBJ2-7	CSVESVGLYEQYF
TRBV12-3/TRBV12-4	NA	CASSLRDTPDHEQYF
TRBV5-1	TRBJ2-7	CASSASGATYEQYF
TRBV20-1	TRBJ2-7	CSAVRLTYEQYF
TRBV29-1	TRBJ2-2	CSVTGPANTGELFF
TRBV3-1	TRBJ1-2	CASSQDRRGRYGYTF
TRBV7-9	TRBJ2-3	CASSLAGLLDTQYF
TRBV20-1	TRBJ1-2	CSARDPVQGPYGYTF
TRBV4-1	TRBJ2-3	CASSYPGTTTGADTQYF
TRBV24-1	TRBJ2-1	CATSVSGDYNEQFF
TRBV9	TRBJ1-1	CASSDRPRTGVTEAFF
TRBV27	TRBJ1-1	CASKNRGPTEAFF